Listed below are T cell receptor beta chains from one sample, sequenced in a study of cytomegalovirus exposure and HLA in healthy donors. Assay used: immunoSEQ multiplex PCR; TCRdb lists only in-frame clones, some missing. Of 150,000 to 180,000 clones detected, roughly 72% appear once; the ten largest clones hold roughly 2%. Sequenced sample: PBMCs. Source of these receptors: a man aged 25 to 40 in good health and CMV-seronegative. CDR3s include the opening cysteine and the closing phenylalanine or tryptophan. The order of the fields is J gene, clone size, V gene, D gene, CDR3 protein, CDR3 DNA. D genes are given only for firm matches. The size entry is marked missing in some rows and otherwise reads once, few, many or a size class.

>TRBJ2-1|.|TRBV4-3|.
CASSQDRTPTLSRQFF
TGCGCCAGCAGCCAAGATAGGACACCTACCCTATCCCGGCAGTTCTTC
>TRBJ1-3|.|TRBV18|.
CASSPTGSSGNTIYF
TGTGCCAGCTCACCTACAGGGAGCTCTGGAAACACCATATATTTT
>TRBJ2-3|.|TRBV9|TRBD2
CASSVSSGGSSTDTQYF
TGTGCCAGCAGCGTGTCTAGCGGGGGGTCCTCCACAGATACGCAGTATTTT
>TRBJ2-5|.|TRBV9|.
CASSVVGGAGETQYF
TGTGCCAGCAGCGTAGTTGGGGGGGCCGGGGAGACCCAGTACTTC
>TRBJ2-1|once|TRBV5-1|TRBD1
CASHHRTGYNEQFF
TGCGCCAGCCATCACCGGACAGGGTACAATGAGCAGTTCTTC
>TRBJ2-3|few|TRBV29-1|TRBD1
CSGTGFPRTDTQYF
TGCAGCGGGACAGGATTCCCACGCACAGATACGCAGTATTTT
>TRBJ2-2|.|TRBV14|.
CASSLPGLNTGELFF
TGTGCCAGCAGCTTGCCGGGACTGAACACCGGGGAGCTGTTTTTT
>TRBJ1-1|few|TRBV5-1|.
CASSSGHHSPTEAFF
TGCGCCAGCAGCTCGGGACACCATTCACCCACTGAAGCTTTCTTT
>TRBJ2-3|.|TRBV28|.
CASSLGGGDTDTQYF
TGTGCCAGCAGTTTAGGAGGAGGCGACACAGATACGCAGTATTTT
>TRBJ1-1|.|TRBV7-9|.
CASSPGGGTNTEAFF
TGTGCCAGCAGCCCGGGGGGGGGAACGAACACTGAAGCTTTCTTT
>TRBJ2-7|.|TRBV6-5|TRBD2
CASSVAGVGEQYF
TGTGCCAGCAGCGTAGCGGGGGTGGGCGAGCAGTACTTC
>TRBJ2-7|few|TRBV7-6|TRBD2
CASSLAAGGEQYF
TGTGCCAGCAGCTTAGCGGCGGGGGGGGAGCAGTACTTC
>TRBJ2-1|.|TRBV7-9|.
CASVLAGSYNEQFF
TGTGCCAGCGTACTAGCAGGGTCCTACAATGAGCAGTTCTTC
>TRBJ1-6|.|TRBV28|.
CASSYQGVNNSPLHF
TGTGCCAGCAGTTACCAGGGCGTAAACAATTCACCCCTCCACTTT